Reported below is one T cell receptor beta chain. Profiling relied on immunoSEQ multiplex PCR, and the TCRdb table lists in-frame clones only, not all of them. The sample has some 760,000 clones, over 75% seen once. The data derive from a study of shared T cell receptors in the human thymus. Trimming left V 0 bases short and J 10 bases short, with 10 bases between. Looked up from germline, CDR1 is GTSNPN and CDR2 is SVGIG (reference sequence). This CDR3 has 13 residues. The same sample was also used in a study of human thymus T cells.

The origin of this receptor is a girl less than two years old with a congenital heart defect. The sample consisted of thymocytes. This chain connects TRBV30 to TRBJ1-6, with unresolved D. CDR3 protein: CAWSVNSGSPLHF. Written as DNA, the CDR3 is TGTGCCTGGAGTGTTAATAGCGGCTCACCCCTCCACTTT.